What follows is one T cell receptor (beta chain) and its context. Its specificity is unknown. These data are taken from a study of blood T cells in healthy people across ages. The CDR3 has 13 amino acids. The germline gives CDR1 SQVTM, CDR2 ANQGSEA. Trimming took off 3 bases at V and 4 bases at J, with 12 bases between the two ends. Whole-study results and caveats: Age showed a roughly linear inverse relationship with TCR beta diversity per million T cells.

A second PCR, run for about 7 to 11 cycles, used a sample-barcoded 5' primer plus a J-beta primer mix. A template-switch adaptor that had 12 random nucleotides put a tag on each cDNA molecule. Every individual sample yielded 2.5 million or more paired-end reads (each containing CDR3). A single record per CDR3 protein comes from TCRdb applying MiXCR to the 5' RACE reads. The data show 750,000 or so distinct CDR3 sequences, around 25% seen once. The sample was also linked to a second study, of T cells of mothers and their children. That work contributes: Three healthy Caucasian mothers gave samples, and so did their six children.

Sequences were obtained from blood. The clonotype comes from a boy aged 5-17 years in good health. V is TRBV29-1 and J is TRBJ1-2; D call uncertain. Here the CDR3 reads CSVDPDGSYGYTF. The CDR3 DNA sequence: TGCAGCGTTGACCCTGACGGGAGCTATGGCTACACCTTC.